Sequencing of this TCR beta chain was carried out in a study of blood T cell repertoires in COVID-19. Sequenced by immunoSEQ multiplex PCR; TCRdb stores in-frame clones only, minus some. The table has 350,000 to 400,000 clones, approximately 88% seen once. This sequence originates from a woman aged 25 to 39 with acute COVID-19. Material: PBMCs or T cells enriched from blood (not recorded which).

CDR3 DNA: TGTGCCAGCAGCCTGCCGACAGGGTCAGGTTCACCCCTCCACTTT. Protein sequence: CASSLPTGSGSPLHF. The gene calls are TRBV3-1 (or the pseudogene TRBV3-2) and TRBJ1-6, with 7 bases matching TRBD1. CDR3 length: 15 residues. The germline CDR1 and CDR2 sequences are LGHDT and YNNKEL (reference sequence). J was trimmed by 9 bases and V by 4 bases; bases with no gene match: 9.